One sample yielded the 26 T cell receptor beta chains listed below, sequenced in a study of vaccination and CD4 T cells after COVID-19. Sequencing of the DNA from cultured CD4+ T cells was carried out with the Oncomine TCR Beta short-read assay. One entry per CDR3 protein, called by TCRdb with MiXCR from the PCR reads. The table shows about 15,000 distinct CDR3 sequences, with around half occurring only once. These receptors have no known antigen. Treatment: roughly 10-day PBMC culture with coronavirus spike peptide pools or control peptides (ViraFEST assay). The material was cultured CD4+ T cells from blood, obtained after SARS-CoV-2 vaccination. The receptors were sampled from a human donor with COVID-19.

The chain has TRBV27 and TRBJ1-2; D is ambiguous. This CDR3 comprises 13 residues. Per germline, CDR1 MNHEY and CDR2 SMNVEV (reference sequence). Trimming removed 5 bases at V and 4 bases at J, with 11 bases between. CDR3 nucleotide sequence: TGTGCCAGCAGTCCCCGCGGAGGCTATGGCTACACCTTC. Amino acids: CASSPRGGYGYTF.

The chain couples TRBV11-3 to TRBJ2-7; tentatively, D is TRBD1 (6 bases). V was shortened by 4 bases and J by 2 bases, with 9 bases between the two germline ends. This CDR3 is 13 amino acids long. Per germline, CDR1 SGHNT and CDR2 YENEEA. The CDR3: CASSYGQTYEQYF. The DNA of the CDR3 is TGTGCCAGCAGCTACGGACAGACCTACGAGCAGTACTTC.

This clonotype has a handful of counts. This rearrangement joins TRBV19 to TRBJ2-3; a weak D match, TRBD2 (6 bases). The V end lost 6 bases, the J end lost 5 bases, and 12 bases lay between the germline ends. Per the germline V gene, CDR1 is LNHDA and CDR2 is SQIVND (reference sequence). This CDR3 is built from 13 residues. The CDR3 sequence is CASSGGLKDTQYF. The CDR3 DNA reads TGTGCCAGTAGCGGGGGACTCAAAGATACGCAGTATTTT.

CDR3 residues: CSISRNTGRRVNTEAFF. In nucleotides, the CDR3 is TGCAGCATATCTCGTAATACAGGGAGGAGGGTGAACACTGAAGCTTTCTTT. This chain joins TRBV20-1 and TRBJ1-1, with a possible D match to TRBD1 (6 bases). This CDR3 is built from 17 residues. The germline CDR1 and CDR2 sequences are DFQATT and SNEGSKA (reference sequence).

This clonotype was observed a handful of times. The V gene is TRBV7-9, the J gene TRBJ1-5; D gene unclear. The germline CDR1 and CDR2 sequences are SEHNR and FQNEAQ (reference sequence). This CDR3 is 14 amino acids long. The ends were cut back, 2 bases at V and 4 bases at J, with 9 bases in the middle. In DNA, the CDR3 is TGTGCCAGCAGCTTAAACTGGCGGAATCAGCCCCAGCATTTT. Translated, it gives CASSLNWRNQPQHF.

This clonotype has just a few counts. The rearrangement links TRBV7-9 to TRBJ1-6, with D perhaps TRBD1 (5 bases). This CDR3 is 15 amino acids long. Germline assignment: CDR1 SEHNR and CDR2 FQNEAQ (reference sequence). V lost 5 bases to trimming and J lost 8 bases, with 16 bases between them. CDR3 in DNA: TGTGCCAGCAGCCTTGAACAGGCGGGAGATTCACCCCTCCACTTT. This gives the protein CASSLEQAGDSPLHF.

J is TRBJ1-3 and V is TRBV6-1; no firm D call. From germline, CDR1 is MNHNS and CDR2 SASEGT. The CDR3 runs 14 residues. V was clipped by 5 bases and J by 3 bases, with 11 bases between them. The CDR3 spells CASSPRGYGNTIYF. In DNA, the CDR3 is TGTGCCAGCAGTCCGAGAGGGTATGGAAACACCATATATTTT.

There are a few counts of this clonotype. The V gene is TRBV30, the J gene TRBJ1-5, with 11 bases fitting TRBD1. The CDR3 length is 16 residues. V dropped 1 base and J dropped 1; count of bases not matched to a gene: 3. Germline V gene data show CDR1 as GTSNPN and CDR2 as SVGIG (reference sequence). CDR3 amino acids: CAWSGDRGMSNQPQHF. The CDR3 DNA follows: TGTGCCTGGAGTGGGGACAGGGGGATGAGCAATCAGCCCCAGCATTTT.

The rearrangement uses TRBV5-1 and TRBJ2-7; unclear D gene. Germline CDR1 and CDR2: SGHRS and YFSETQ. This CDR3 has 14 amino acids. The V gene lost 0 bases and the J gene lost 0 bases, with 7 bases spanning the gap. CDR3 protein: CASSLGGSSYEQYF. The CDR3, as DNA: TGCGCCAGCAGCTTGGGAGGAAGCTCCTACGAGCAGTACTTC.

The chain has TRBV20-1 and TRBJ1-2; possible D gene TRBD1, 6 bases. The CDR3 contains 11 residues. V lost 4 bases and J 7 bases, leaving 10 bases between the germline ends. The germline CDR1 and CDR2 sequences are DFQATT and SNEGSKA (reference sequence). CDR3 loop: CSATGAGGYTF. The CDR3, as DNA: TGCAGTGCTACGGGGGCCGGTGGCTACACCTTC.

By share, this clonotype counts as large. The chain links TRBV7-8 to TRBJ2-1; TRBD1 matches 7 bases. V was pared by 5 bases and J by 9 bases, with 10 bases of the junction left unmatched. CDR1 is SGHVS, CDR2 FQNEAQ, per germline. This CDR3 contains 14 residues. CDR3 coding DNA: TGTGCCAGCAGCCGATCCGACAGGGAGACTGAGCAGTTCTTC. Translating it yields CASSRSDRETEQFF.

The J gene is TRBJ1-6, the V gene TRBV2; D gene unclear. V lost 7 bases and J lost 7, with 14 bases in between. Looked up from germline, CDR1 is SNHLY and CDR2 is FYNNEI. CDR3 size: 14 residues. Here the CDR3 reads CASKVARTNSPLHF. For the CDR3, the DNA is TGTGCCAGCAAGGTGGCACGGACGAATTCACCCCTCCACTTT. Combining the CDR3 with reference TRBV2 and TRBJ1-6 gives the whole variable domain EPEVTQTPSHQVTQMGQEVILRCVPISNHLYFYWYRQILGQKVEFLVSFYNNEISEKSEIFDDQFSVERPDGSNFTLKIRSTKLEDSAMYFCASKVARTNSPLHFGNGTRLTVT.

V and J are TRBV20-1 and TRBJ2-5; D possibly corresponds to TRBD1 (5 bases). Germline assignment: CDR1 DFQATT and CDR2 SNEGSKA (reference sequence). The CDR3 extends over 15 amino acids. Trimming pared 3 bases from V and 4 bases from J, leaving 18 bases between. In nucleotides, the CDR3 is TGCAGTGCTAGTGGGGCGGCCCCGGGCGGAGAGACCCAGTACTTC. It codes for CSASGAAPGGETQYF.

The chain has TRBV12-3 or TRBV12-4 and TRBJ2-3, with D uncertain. CDR3 size: 14 residues. Trimming removed 5 bases at V and 7 bases at J, with 16 bases between. The CDR3 coding sequence is TGTGCCAGCAGTCTCACACGGGTAGGAAATACGCAGTATTTT. As protein: CASSLTRVGNTQYF.

The genes are TRBV7-2 and TRBJ2-2; D gene uncertain. Germline V gene lookup returns CDR1 SGHTA and CDR2 FQGNSA. V was shortened by 1 base and J by 8 bases, with 5 bases between the two germline ends. The CDR3 has 12 residues. DNA for the CDR3: TGTGCCAGCAGCTTAGAATTGGGGGAGCTGTTTTTT. This sequence encodes CASSLELGELFF.

The V call is TRBV19, the J call TRBJ2-7; no clear D gene. Per the germline V gene, CDR1 is LNHDA and CDR2 is SQIVND (reference sequence). The CDR3 extends over 13 amino acids. Trimming stripped 1 base from V and 2 bases from J, with 6 bases between. DNA of the CDR3: TGTGCCAGTAGTATAGCGTCAGCCTACGAGCAGTACTTC. Translation gives CASSIASAYEQYF.

This clonotype was observed a handful of times. The rearrangement joins TRBV20-1 to TRBJ2-7, with D unclear. The CDR3 sequence is 13 residues long. In germline, CDR1 is DFQATT, CDR2 SNEGSKA (reference sequence). Trimming left V 1 base short and J 1 base short, with 8 bases between. The CDR3 nucleotides read TGCAGTGCTAGAGTCGCTGTTTCCTACGAGCAGTACTTC. The encoded protein is CSARVAVSYEQYF.

CDR3 DNA sequence: TGCAGTGCTAGAGATCCAAGGGGTCAAGAGACCCAGTACTTC. It yields the protein CSARDPRGQETQYF. The chain joins TRBV20-1 to TRBJ2-5, with D maybe TRBD1 (5 bases). The CDR3 is made up of 14 amino acids. Looked up from germline, CDR1 is DFQATT and CDR2 is SNEGSKA (reference sequence). The V end lost 0 bases, the J end lost 2 bases, and 10 bases lay between the germline ends.

J is TRBJ2-3 and V is TRBV20-1; 9 nucleotides align to TRBD2. The CDR3 length is 18 residues. V was pared by 4 bases and J by 4 bases, with 18 bases of the junction left unmatched. The germline CDR1 and CDR2 sequences are DFQATT and SNEGSKA (reference sequence). The chain's CDR3 is CSATPPPGAGGLADTQYF. The CDR3 DNA reads TGCAGTGCTACCCCCCCCCCCGGAGCGGGGGGTCTCGCAGATACGCAGTATTTT.

The chain has TRBV30 and TRBJ1-5; 8 bases agree with TRBD1. Germline V lookup: CDR1 GTSNPN, CDR2 SVGIG (reference sequence). V shed 5 bases and J 1 base; nucleotides not matched to a gene: 4. This CDR3 spans 14 amino acids. This CDR3 reads CAWDQGASNQPQHF. CDR3 bases: TGTGCCTGGGATCAGGGGGCAAGCAATCAGCCCCAGCATTTT. Variable domain in full (rest from reference TRBV30 and TRBJ1-5): SQTIHQWPATLVQPVGSPLSLECTVEGTSNPNLYWYRQAAGRGLQLLFYSVGIGQISSEVPQNLSASRPQDRQFILSSKKLLLSDSGFYLCAWDQGASNQPQHFGDGTRLSIL.

This clonotype was seen a handful of times. The CDR3 region has the DNA TGTGCCAGCAGTTTAAGGCGCAGACCTAACACTGAAGCTTTCTTT. The encoded protein is CASSLRRRPNTEAFF. This rearrangement joins TRBV27 to TRBJ1-1; D not resolved. V dropped 2 bases and J dropped 2 bases, with 12 bases sitting between them. CDR3 length equals 15 residues. Germline-derived CDR1 and CDR2 are MNHEY and SMNVEV (reference sequence).

This clonotype was counted a few times. The V call is TRBV6-1, the J call TRBJ2-7, with TRBD2 matching over 9 bases. The CDR3 extends over 14 amino acids. In germline, CDR1 is MNHNS, CDR2 SASEGT. The V and J ends lost 6 bases and 3 bases, in that order; junction bases with no gene match: 6. The CDR3 is CASSAKRGVYEQYF. In DNA, the CDR3 is TGTGCCAGCAGCGCAAAGCGGGGGGTCTACGAGCAGTACTTC.

The V and J genes are TRBV15 and TRBJ2-7; no firm D call. Germline V gene data show CDR1 as LNHNV and CDR2 as YYDKDF (reference sequence). The V gene lost 5 bases and the J gene lost 4 bases, with 15 bases spanning the gap. This CDR3 is built from 14 residues. DNA of the CDR3: TGTGCCACCAGCCCCCGTGGAGCCAGGTACGAGCAGTACTTC. Translating it yields CATSPRGARYEQYF. Using reference TRBV15 and TRBJ2-7 for the parts outside the CDR3, the full variable domain is DAMVIQNPRYQVTQFGKPVTLSCSQTLNHNVMYWYQQKSSQAPKLLFHYYDKDFNNEADTPDNFQSRRPNTSFCFLDIRSPGLGDTAMYLCATSPRGARYEQYFGPGTRLTVT.

This chain uses TRBV6-1 with TRBJ2-2; TRBD1 aligns across 10 bases. Losses at the gene ends were 8 bases for V and 1 base for J; bases not matched to a gene: 4. Germline CDR1 is MNHNS and CDR2 is SASEGT. The length of the CDR3 is 15 residues. The CDR3 nucleotides are TGTGCCAGCCAACGGGACAGGGGGAACACCGGGGAGCTGTTTTTT. Protein: CASQRDRGNTGELFF.

This clonotype has just a few counts. The chain combines TRBV20-1 with TRBJ1-2, with D unresolved. The V and J ends lost 0 bases and 5 bases respectively, with 10 bases between them. This CDR3 has 13 amino acids. Germline lookup yields CDR1 DFQATT and CDR2 SNEGSKA (reference sequence). CDR3 in DNA: TGCAGTGCTAGAGATTTCCGCAAATATGGCTACACCTTC. The encoded protein is CSARDFRKYGYTF.

A few counts support this clonotype. The chain is built from TRBV6-1 and TRBJ2-2; D unresolved. V lost 10 bases to trimming and J lost 7 bases, with 7 bases between them. The CDR3 covers 10 residues. Germline V lookup: CDR1 MNHNS, CDR2 SASEGT. CDR3 nucleotides: TGTGCCACCAAAGACGGGGAGCTGTTTTTT. Protein product: CATKDGELFF.